The next 30 T cell receptor beta chains were all read from a single sample in a study of cytomegalovirus exposure and HLA in healthy donors. In the PCR, 60 Vbeta and 13 Jbeta primers were used. Clones were read by immunoSEQ multiplex PCR, and TCRdb kept only the in-frame ones, dropping some. The table includes 150,000 to 200,000 clones, roughly 84% detected once. Sequenced material: PBMCs. The receptor source for this set is a boy aged 5 to 17 in good health and CMV-seronegative.

The chain carries TRBV5-1 and TRBJ1-5; perhaps TRBD1 as D (5 bases). V lost 4 bases to trimming and J lost 7 bases, with 15 bases between them. Germline CDR1 SGHRS, CDR2 YFSETQ. The CDR3 runs 14 residues. The CDR3 spells CASSPSGHHQPQHF. The CDR3, as DNA: TGCGCCAGCAGCCCATCAGGGCATCACCAGCCCCAGCATTTT.

This clone was detected only a few times. This chain joins TRBV6-1 and TRBJ1-4, with D maybe TRBD1 (5 bases). Per germline, CDR1 MNHNS and CDR2 SASEGT. V lost 7 bases and J lost 4, with 13 bases in between. The CDR3 totals 14 residues. The CDR3 spells CASNKGLGNEKLFF. DNA for the CDR3: TGTGCCAGCAATAAGGGGCTTGGTAATGAAAAACTGTTTTTT.

The chain uses TRBV27 and TRBJ1-1; possible D gene TRBD1, 6 bases. Trimming removed 5 bases from V and 5 bases from J, with 12 bases in between. The CDR3 covers 13 residues. CDR1 is MNHEY and CDR2 is SMNVEV in the germline V gene (reference sequence). CDR3 in DNA: TGTGCCAGCAGTGGAACCCAGGGGACTGAAGCTTTCTTT. It codes for CASSGTQGTEAFF.

The chain recombines TRBV9 with TRBJ1-2; no firm D call. The CDR3 is made up of 16 amino acids. V was shortened by 0 bases and J by 5 bases, with 17 bases between the two germline ends. Germline-derived CDR1 and CDR2 are SGDLS and YYNGEE. CDR3 sequence reads: CASSVALSQEDYGYTF. As DNA, the CDR3 is TGTGCCAGCAGCGTAGCCTTGTCCCAGGAGGATTATGGCTACACCTTC. Full variable domain (rest looked up from reference TRBV9 and TRBJ1-2): DSGVTQTPKHLITATGQRVTLRCSPRSGDLSVYWYQQSLDQGLQFLIQYYNGEERAKGNILERFSAQQFPDLHSELNLSSLELGDSALYFCASSVALSQEDYGYTFGSGTRLTVV.

V and J are TRBV2 and TRBJ1-1; maybe TRBD1 (6 bases). CDR1 is SNHLY and CDR2 is FYNNEI in the germline V gene. Trimming stripped 6 bases from V and 7 bases from J, with 6 bases between. The CDR3 length is 10 residues. CDR3 DNA: TGTGCCAGCAGGGACAGTGAAGCTTTCTTT. Its protein product is CASRDSEAFF.

The chain has TRBV7-6 and TRBJ2-5; maybe TRBD1 (5 bases). Germline loops: CDR1 SGHVS, CDR2 FNYEAQ. The CDR3 is 14 residues long. The germline V and J ends were trimmed by 3 bases and 3 bases, with 11 bases remaining between them. For the CDR3, the DNA is TGTGCCAGCAGCTTGTCTAGGGGTAAAGAGACCCAGTACTTC. Its translation is CASSLSRGKETQYF.

The rearrangement joins TRBV30 to TRBJ1-5, with 7 positions matching TRBD1. The CDR3 runs to 14 residues. Trimming at V came to 2 bases and at J to 4 bases, leaving 5 bases not matched to a gene. Germline CDR1 is GTSNPN and CDR2 is SVGIG (reference sequence). CDR3 bases: TGTGCCTGGAGTCCCCGGGACAGAAATCAGCCCCAGCATTTT. Its protein product is CAWSPRDRNQPQHF.

This clone was recorded once. J is TRBJ1-5 and V is TRBV27, with D unresolved. Germline V gene sequence: CDR1 MNHEY, CDR2 SMNVEV (reference sequence). This CDR3 is built from 14 residues. Trimming stripped 6 bases from V and 7 bases from J, with 16 bases between. For the CDR3, the DNA is TGTGCCAGCAGGGGATGGGGAGGGTTCCAGCCCCAGCATTTT. This gives the protein CASRGWGGFQPQHF.

The chain recombines TRBV5-4 with TRBJ2-1; D gene ambiguous. Germline-derived CDR1 and CDR2 are SGHNT and YYREEE (reference sequence). The CDR3 is made up of 13 amino acids. V shed 3 bases and J shed 8 bases, with 12 bases lying between them. For the CDR3, the DNA is TGTGCCAGCAGCTCTTTTAGTGTCCATGAGCAGTTCTTC. This translates into CASSSFSVHEQFF.

The gene calls are TRBV5-1 and TRBJ1-1; D possibly corresponds to TRBD1 (6 bases). The germline CDR1 and CDR2 sequences are SGHRS and YFSETQ. The ends were cut back, 10 bases at V and 1 base at J, with 17 bases in the middle. The CDR3 is made up of 14 amino acids. The CDR3 region is CALVGQGPNTEAFF. In DNA, the CDR3 is TGCGCCTTGGTGGGGCAGGGGCCGAACACTGAAGCTTTCTTT.

The rearrangement uses TRBV9 and TRBJ2-3, with D tentatively TRBD1 (5 bases). The V gene lost 2 bases and the J gene lost 0 bases, with 13 bases spanning the gap. Germline V gene sequence: CDR1 SGDLS, CDR2 YYNGEE. The length of the CDR3 is 16 residues. The CDR3 is CASSVFDSSSTDTQYF. CDR3 coding DNA: TGTGCCAGCAGCGTTTTCGACAGCTCTAGCACAGATACGCAGTATTTT. The whole variable domain, filled in from reference TRBV9 and TRBJ2-3, reads DSGVTQTPKHLITATGQRVTLRCSPRSGDLSVYWYQQSLDQGLQFLIQYYNGEERAKGNILERFSAQQFPDLHSELNLSSLELGDSALYFCASSVFDSSSTDTQYFGPGTRLTVL.

The gene calls are TRBV9 and TRBJ1-1; D gene unclear. The V and J ends lost 0 bases and 1 base respectively, with 7 bases between them. The CDR3 is 14 amino acids. CDR1 is SGDLS, CDR2 YYNGEE, per germline. As DNA, the CDR3 is TGTGCCAGCAGCGTAGCTGCAGGGAACACTGAAGCTTTCTTT. Translating it yields CASSVAAGNTEAFF.

The V and J genes are TRBV7-3 and TRBJ2-1; TRBD2 matches 9 bases. Looked up from germline, CDR1 is SGHTA and CDR2 is FQGTGA. The J segment lost 9 bases and the V segment lost 3 bases, leaving 9 bases of the junction unmatched. The CDR3 length is 15 residues. DNA of the CDR3: TGTGCCAGCAGCTTGCGCGGGGGGGCGGTCGGTGAGCAGTTCTTC. Translated: CASSLRGGAVGEQFF.

This clone appeared a single time. This rearrangement joins TRBV9 to TRBJ2-3; TRBD1 agrees at 8 bases. Germline-derived CDR1 and CDR2 are SGDLS and YYNGEE. The ends lost 0 bases at V and 1 base at J; junction bases unmatched: 4. The CDR3 sequence is 16 residues long. The chain's CDR3 is CASSVGQGLGTDTQYF. CDR3 DNA: TGTGCCAGCAGCGTAGGACAGGGGTTGGGCACAGATACGCAGTATTTT.

This clone was seen more than once but under ten times. The V gene is TRBV6-1, the J gene TRBJ2-7; 11 bases fit TRBD1. Per germline, CDR1 MNHNS and CDR2 SASEGT. The CDR3 consists of 14 residues. With 4 bases clipped from V and 6 bases from J, the junction kept 5 bases outside the gene matches. The CDR3 region is CASSARTGGGEQYF. In DNA, the CDR3 is TGTGCCAGCAGTGCTCGGACAGGGGGCGGCGAGCAGTACTTC.

The chain carries TRBV5-1 and TRBJ1-5, with unresolved D. V lost 0 bases to trimming and J lost 6 bases, with 13 bases between them. The CDR3 is 15 amino acids. Looked up from germline, CDR1 is SGHRS and CDR2 is YFSETQ. For the CDR3, the DNA is TGCGCCAGCAGCTTGGATTCCAGTATTGGTCAGCCCCAGCATTTT. This codes for CASSLDSSIGQPQHF. Full variable domain (rest looked up from reference TRBV5-1 and TRBJ1-5): KAGVTQTPRYLIKTRGQQVTLSCSPISGHRSVSWYQQTPGQGLQFLFEYFSETQRNKGNFPGRFSGRQFSNSRSEMNVSTLELGDSALYLCASSLDSSIGQPQHFGDGTRLSIL.

The J gene is TRBJ1-5, the V gene TRBV6-6; D might be TRBD1 (5 bases). Between the trimmed V and J ends, which lost 8 bases and 5 bases, there was a span of 13 bases. Germline CDR1 MNHNY, CDR2 SVGAGI (reference sequence). The CDR3 loop spans 13 amino acids. The CDR3 sequence: CASVGRGDQPQHF. CDR3 coding DNA: TGTGCCAGCGTTGGTAGGGGTGATCAGCCCCAGCATTTT.

This clone was picked up one time. CDR3 DNA: TGTGCCAGCAGTTACACTCGACAGGGATACAATGAGCAGTTCTTC. Translating gives CASSYTRQGYNEQFF. The rearrangement joins TRBV6-5 to TRBJ2-1, with 7 bases lining up with TRBD1. Per germline, CDR1 MNHEY and CDR2 SVGAGI. The ends lost 2 bases at V and 4 bases at J; junction bases unmatched: 5. This CDR3 region has 15 residues.

This chain uses TRBV2 with TRBJ2-7; D call uncertain. From germline, CDR1 is SNHLY and CDR2 FYNNEI. The germline V and J ends were trimmed by 5 bases and 3 bases, with 11 bases remaining between them. CDR3 length: 13 amino acids. CDR3 sequence: CASSFDLIYEQYF. CDR3 nucleotides: TGTGCCAGCAGTTTTGACTTAATCTACGAGCAGTACTTC.

The V call is TRBV6-4, the J call TRBJ2-6, with 7 bases fitting TRBD1. The CDR3 has 16 residues. V lost 5 bases and J lost 0; bases outside the gene matches: 4. Germline assignment: CDR1 MRHNA and CDR2 SNTAGT. Written as DNA, the CDR3 is TGTGCCAGCAGTCCCGGGACAGACTCTGGGGCCAACGTCCTGACTTTC. Translation: CASSPGTDSGANVLTF.

Comments on this clone: An end of the junction does not agree with germline; a read error may underlie this. The V call is TRBV7-7, the J call TRBJ1-1, with D possibly TRBD1 on 6 matching bases. Looked up from germline, CDR1 is SSHAT and CDR2 is FNYEAQ (reference sequence). The CDR3 spans 13 residues. Here the CDR3 reads CASSPGTLTEAFF. DNA of the CDR3: TGTGCTAGCAGCCCCGGGACATTAACTGAAGCTTTCTTT.

The genes are TRBV5-1 and TRBJ2-5, with 9 bases identical to TRBD2. The V gene end was trimmed by 7 bases and the J gene end by 1 base; junction bases not matched to a gene: 8. The CDR3 totals 15 residues. Germline CDR1 and CDR2: SGHRS and YFSETQ. CDR3 sequence reads: CASCISGGPQETQYF. The CDR3 DNA is TGCGCCAGCTGCATAAGCGGGGGGCCCCAAGAGACCCAGTACTTC.

The J gene is TRBJ1-3, the V gene TRBV27, with a weak D call TRBD1 (5 bases). The CDR3 sequence is 15 residues long. The V gene lost 4 bases and the J gene lost 4 bases, with 14 bases spanning the gap. CDR1 is MNHEY and CDR2 is SMNVEV in the germline V gene (reference sequence). The CDR3 is CASSWQGAAGNTIYF. The CDR3, as DNA: TGTGCCAGCAGTTGGCAAGGGGCGGCAGGAAACACCATATATTTT.

This chain uses TRBV7-8 with TRBJ2-3, with 14 bases that match TRBD2. Germline-derived CDR1 and CDR2 are SGHVS and FQNEAQ. V shed 4 bases, J shed 5 bases, and the junction held 8 bases outside the gene matches. The CDR3 runs 17 residues. CDR3 region: CASSSPRLAGGRDTQYF. In DNA form, the CDR3 reads TGTGCCAGCAGCTCCCCTCGACTAGCGGGAGGGAGAGATACGCAGTATTTT. Based on the CDR3 plus reference TRBV7-8 and TRBJ2-3, the full variable domain is GAGVSQSPRYKVAKRGQDVALRCDPISGHVSLFWYQQALGQGPEFLTYFQNEAQLDKSGLPSDRFFAERPEGSVSTLKIQRTQQEDSAVYLCASSSPRLAGGRDTQYFGPGTRLTVL.

The chain joins TRBV18 to TRBJ1-3; unclear D gene. The CDR3 has 16 amino acids. Germline V gene lookup returns CDR1 KGHSH and CDR2 LQKENI. V shed 2 bases and J shed 0 bases, with 11 bases lying between them. The CDR3 DNA reads as TGTGCCAGCTCACCAAGGGAGATCCACTCTGGAAACACCATATATTTT. This gives the protein CASSPREIHSGNTIYF. Supplemented by reference TRBV18 and TRBJ1-3, the full variable domain reads NAGVMQNPRHLVRRRGQEARLRCSPMKGHSHVYWYRQLPEEGLKFMVYLQKENIIDESGMPKERFSAEFPKEGPSILRIQQVVRGDSAAYFCASSPREIHSGNTIYFGEGSWLTVV.

The V and J genes are TRBV29-1 and TRBJ2-7; tentatively, D is TRBD2 (8 bases). CDR1 and CDR2 (germline): SQVTM, ANQGSEA. This CDR3 has 15 amino acids. Deletions cut 7 bases from V and 0 bases from J, with 19 bases between. The CDR3 spells CSAQGVSGTSYEQYF. DNA of the CDR3: TGCAGCGCTCAGGGGGTTAGCGGGACCTCCTACGAGCAGTACTTC.

The chain employs TRBV2 and TRBJ2-1; 11 nucleotides agree with TRBD2. Germline V gene data show CDR1 as SNHLY and CDR2 as FYNNEI. With 5 bases clipped from V and 3 bases from J, the junction kept 3 bases outside the gene matches. This CDR3 comprises 15 residues. The CDR3: CASSTGTSGYNEQFF. The CDR3 DNA reads TGTGCCAGCAGTACCGGGACTAGCGGCTACAATGAGCAGTTCTTC.

The V and J genes are TRBV6-4 and TRBJ1-4; 12 bases line up with TRBD1. Germline-derived CDR1 and CDR2 are MRHNA and SNTAGT. There are 16 residues in the CDR3. The ends lost 7 bases at V and 7 bases at J; junction bases unmatched: 10. The CDR3 reads CASKGGTGGWFEKLFF. CDR3 DNA: TGTGCCAGCAAGGGCGGGACAGGGGGCTGGTTTGAAAAACTGTTTTTT.

The chain links TRBV19 to TRBJ1-5; D unclear. The CDR3 is 15 residues long. The germline V gene has CDR1 LNHDA and CDR2 SQIVND (reference sequence). V dropped 3 bases and J dropped 3 bases, with 12 bases sitting between them. The CDR3 loop is CASSMQDFANQPQHF. For the CDR3, the DNA is TGTGCCAGTAGTATGCAGGATTTTGCCAATCAGCCCCAGCATTTT.

This rearrangement joins TRBV7-6 to TRBJ1-1, with TRBD1 as a possible D gene (5 bases). This CDR3 spans 15 amino acids. V gave up 4 bases and J gave up 4 bases, with 16 bases separating them. CDR1 is SGHVS and CDR2 is FNYEAQ in the germline V gene. CDR3 loop: CASSSPGGVFTEAFF. In DNA form, the CDR3 reads TGTGCCAGCAGCTCCCCGGGAGGGGTTTTCACTGAAGCTTTCTTT.